This is a list of T cell receptor beta chains from one sample in a study of T cells in localized non-small cell lung cancer. Only in-frame clones appear in the TCRdb table, and some are missing; sequencing was by immunoSEQ multiplex PCR. This sample carries about 11,000 clones, approximately 50% of them seen once, and the ten largest clones take 4.2%. The source material was lymph node tissue, sampled before any cancer treatment. These receptors originate from a woman aged 35-75 years with stage II squamous cell lung carcinoma. Each CDR3 is given with its conserved first and last residue. Each record gives: clone size, V gene, D gene, J gene, CDR3 DNA, CDR3 protein. The D gene is left open where the match is weak. A row's size may be missing; if present it is once, few, many or a size class.

abundance: -
v_gene: TRBV5-1
d_gene: -
j_gene: TRBJ2-3
CDR3nt: TGCGCCAGCACCCTAGGCAGGCCGTGGGATACGCAGTATTTT
CDR3aa: CASTLGRPWDTQYF

abundance: -
v_gene: TRBV14
d_gene: -
j_gene: TRBJ2-3
CDR3nt: TGTGCCAGCAGCCAAGAGGTGAGGGCTTCTAGCACAGATACGCAGTATTTT
CDR3aa: CASSQEVRASSTDTQYF

abundance: few
v_gene: TRBV1
d_gene: -
j_gene: TRBJ1-1
CDR3nt: TGCGCCAGCAGCCAAGGCTGGACAGGGGGCCTAGCTGGGAACACTGAAGCTTTCTTT
CDR3aa: CASSQGWTGGLAGNTEAFF

abundance: few
v_gene: TRBV28
d_gene: TRBD2
j_gene: TRBJ2-5
CDR3nt: TGTGCCAGCACCAGAGCCGGGGGGGGGCAAGAGACCCAGTACTTC
CDR3aa: CASTRAGGGQETQYF

abundance: -
v_gene: TRBV19
d_gene: TRBD1
j_gene: TRBJ2-7
CDR3nt: TGTGCCAGTAGTACAACCAAGGGGGCAGGGCAGTACTTC
CDR3aa: CASSTTKGAGQYF

abundance: -
v_gene: TRBV6-8
d_gene: TRBD1
j_gene: TRBJ1-2
CDR3nt: TGTGCCAGCAATCTAAGGGGGGGACAGGGAGGCTACACCTTC
CDR3aa: CASNLRGGQGGYTF

abundance: once
v_gene: TRBV29-1
d_gene: -
j_gene: TRBJ2-2
CDR3nt: TGCAGCGTTGCCCTGAACACCGGGGAGCTGTTTTTT
CDR3aa: CSVALNTGELFF

abundance: -
v_gene: TRBV9
d_gene: -
j_gene: TRBJ2-1
CDR3nt: TGTGCCAGCAGCGTAGCCCTAGAGGGCAATGAGCAGTTCTTC
CDR3aa: CASSVALEGNEQFF

abundance: -
v_gene: TRBV29-1
d_gene: -
j_gene: TRBJ2-1
CDR3nt: TGCAGCGTTGTTCGGCCGCCAGCCCCCTACAATGAGCAGTTCTTC
CDR3aa: CSVVRPPAPYNEQFF

abundance: -
v_gene: TRBV7-6
d_gene: -
j_gene: TRBJ2-3
CDR3nt: TGTGCCAGCAGCCAAGAGGGAGCTCCACGGACAGATACGCAGTATTTT
CDR3aa: CASSQEGAPRTDTQYF

abundance: few
v_gene: TRBV11-3
d_gene: -
j_gene: TRBJ2-1
CDR3nt: TGTGCCAGCAGCTTGGAGGAGGGAAGAAATGAGCAGTTCTTC
CDR3aa: CASSLEEGRNEQFF

abundance: few
v_gene: TRBV9
d_gene: TRBD1
j_gene: TRBJ2-7
CDR3nt: TGTGCCAGCAGCGTAGGGGGACAGGGGTACGAGCAGTACTTC
CDR3aa: CASSVGGQGYEQYF

abundance: -
v_gene: TRBV15
d_gene: -
j_gene: TRBJ1-6
CDR3nt: TGTGCCACCAGCAGAGAGGGACTCCTTAAACCCCTCCACTTT
CDR3aa: CATSREGLLKPLHF

abundance: -
v_gene: TRBV11-3
d_gene: TRBD1
j_gene: TRBJ1-2
CDR3nt: TGTGCCAGCAGCTTATACGGCGGGGACAGGGACGGCTACACCTTC
CDR3aa: CASSLYGGDRDGYTF

abundance: -
v_gene: TRBV18
d_gene: -
j_gene: TRBJ1-4
CDR3nt: TGTGCCAGCTCGCCCGGACCACTTAATGAAAAACTGTTTTTT
CDR3aa: CASSPGPLNEKLFF

abundance: -
v_gene: TRBV15
d_gene: -
j_gene: TRBJ1-4
CDR3nt: TGTGCCACCAGCAGAGTCAAACTAGGGGAAAAACTGTTTTTT
CDR3aa: CATSRVKLGEKLFF

abundance: -
v_gene: TRBV29-1
d_gene: TRBD2
j_gene: TRBJ2-7
CDR3nt: TGCAGCGTTAGACTAGCGGGAGCTGGGGAGCAGTACTTC
CDR3aa: CSVRLAGAGEQYF